Listed below are T cell receptor beta chains from one sample, sequenced in a study of CD8 T cells in ankylosing spondylitis. TCRdb reprocessed the 5' RACE reads with MiXCR, giving one entry per CDR3 protein. The repertoire has roughly 400,000 distinct CDR3 sequences, 20% to 25% of them found once; the top ten carry approximately 16%. The sample was blood, either unsorted or a sorted T cell fraction (not recorded which). Every receptor here comes from a male donor with ankylosing spondylitis. CDR3s include the opening cysteine and the closing phenylalanine or tryptophan. The D gene is left open where the match is weak. Only part of the rows carry a size: once, few, many, or a class if the clone is expanded.

>TRBV18|NA|TRBJ2-3|NA
CASSPLVSNRASDTQYF
TGTGCCAGCTCACCGCTGGTTTCCAATAGGGCATCGGATACGCAGTATTTT
>TRBV15|NA|TRBJ2-1|few
CATSRDRLNRPSYNEQFF
TGTGCCACCAGCAGAGATCGTCTCAACCGGCCCTCCTACAATGAGCAGTTCTTC
>TRBV21-1|NA|TRBJ2-3|NA
CASSKARSREELRTQYF
TGTGCCAGCAGCAAAGCGCGTTCGCGGGAGGAGTTAAGGACGCAGTATTTT
>TRBV19|NA|TRBJ1-6|NA
CASSITLGSGQSSPLHF
TGTGCCAGTAGTATAACCCTCGGATCAGGACAGAGCTCACCCCTCCACTTT
>TRBV29-1|NA|TRBJ2-3|few
CSVSARFSTDTQYF
TGCAGCGTTTCGGCCAGGTTTAGCACAGATACGCAGTATTTT
>TRBV20-1|NA|TRBJ1-6|NA
CSARIAGFYNSPLHF
TGCAGTGCTAGAATCGCAGGGTTCTATAATTCACCCCTCCACTTT
>TRBV12-3/TRBV12-4|TRBD1|TRBJ2-6|few
CASSTGQGAGANVLTF
TGTGCCAGCAGTACTGGACAGGGGGCTGGGGCCAACGTCCTGACTTTC
>TRBV18|NA|TRBJ2-3|many
CASSPSVVRMDF
TGTGCCAGCTCACCATCAGTTGTACGCATGGATTTT
>TRBV12-3/TRBV12-4|TRBD1|TRBJ1-2|many
CASSLAGGIGYTF
TGTGCCAGCAGTTTAGCAGGGGGCATTGGCTACACCTTC
>TRBV20-1|NA|TRBJ1-2|few
CSASSDFYGYTF
TGCAGTGCTAGTTCCGACTTCTATGGCTACACCTTC
>TRBV5-1|TRBD2|TRBJ2-7|NA
CASSFGTSETYEQYF
TGCGCCAGCAGCTTCGGGACTAGCGAAACCTACGAGCAGTACTTC
>TRBV20-1|TRBD2|TRBJ2-3|few
CSATGLAASDTQYF
TGCAGTGCCACGGGACTAGCGGCCTCGGATACGCAGTATTTT
>TRBV6-1|TRBD2|TRBJ2-1|NA
CASKISRGSGSNEQFF
TGTGCCAGCAAAATTTCCCGGGGTAGCGGGAGTAATGAGCAGTTCTTC
>TRBV11-2|NA|TRBJ2-2|few
CASTSRWREGGLTGELFF
TGTGCCAGCACCTCCAGGTGGCGCGAGGGGGGCCTCACCGGGGAGCTGTTTTTT
>TRBV5-1|NA|TRBJ1-1|many
CASSFQNTEAFF
TGCGCCAGCAGCTTCCAGAACACTGAAGCTTTCTTT
>TRBV20-1|NA|TRBJ1-4|once
CSARDVRGTNEKLFF
TGCAGTGCTAGAGATGTCCGAGGGACTAATGAAAAACTGTTTTTT
>TRBV29-1|TRBD2|TRBJ2-1|many
CSVTPGLAGEHEQFF
TGCAGCGTAACACCGGGACTAGCGGGAGAGCATGAGCAGTTCTTC
>TRBV5-1|TRBD2|TRBJ2-7|NA
CASSLETSGRPYEQYF
TGCGCCAGCAGCTTGGAGACTAGCGGGAGACCTTACGAGCAGTACTTC
>TRBV6-5|NA|TRBJ2-1|few
CASSYSRLLASRSYNEQFF
TGTGCCAGCAGTTACTCGCGACTCCTAGCATCTCGCTCCTACAATGAGCAGTTCTTC
>TRBV12-3/TRBV12-4|NA|TRBJ2-7|many
CASSGDNYEQYF
TGTGCCAGCAGTGGGGACAACTACGAGCAGTACTTC
>TRBV7-8|TRBD2|TRBJ2-7|NA
CASSLSGGRALGEQYF
TGTGCCAGCAGCCTCTCGGGAGGGAGGGCTTTAGGCGAGCAGTACTTC
>TRBV18|TRBD2|TRBJ2-3|few
CASSPILLLAGNTDTQYF
TGTGCCAGCTCACCCATCCTCCTACTAGCGGGAAACACAGATACGCAGTATTTT
>TRBV15|NA|TRBJ2-2|NA
CATSRDVRRDGNTGELFF
TGTGCCACCAGCAGAGATGTGCGCCGGGACGGGAACACCGGGGAGCTGTTTTTT
>TRBV24-1|NA|TRBJ2-1|few
CATSAVSGDFYNEQFF
TGTGCCACCAGTGCCGTGAGCGGAGACTTCTACAATGAGCAGTTCTTC
>TRBV7-6|TRBD2|TRBJ2-3|many
CASSFKSGITSGSADTQYF
TGTGCCAGCAGCTTTAAGAGTGGGATTACTAGCGGGAGTGCAGATACGCAGTATTTT
>TRBV5-5|NA|TRBJ2-3|NA
CASSLYGTDTQYF
TGTGCCAGCAGCTTGTACGGCACAGATACGCAGTATTTT
>TRBV20-1|TRBD1|TRBJ2-7|few
CSATTTGGRTYEQYF
TGCAGTGCTACGACAACAGGGGGCAGGACCTACGAGCAGTACTTC
>TRBV12-3/TRBV12-4|NA|TRBJ2-2|NA
CASSLGWSGDTGELFF
TGTGCCAGCAGTTTAGGTTGGTCAGGGGACACCGGGGAGCTGTTTTTT
>TRBV3-1|NA|TRBJ1-1|few
CASSQGRGRPAFF
TGTGCCAGCAGCCAAGGCAGGGGCCGCCCCGCTTTCTTT
>TRBV6-1|NA|TRBJ1-5|NA
CASRRGGGNSNQPQHF
TGTGCCAGCAGAAGAGGGGGGGGCAATAGCAATCAGCCCCAGCATTTT
>TRBV5-1|TRBD2|TRBJ2-7|NA
CASKPTSGPYEQYF
TGCGCCAGCAAGCCGACTAGCGGGCCTTACGAGCAGTACTTC
>TRBV28|NA|TRBJ1-2|NA
CASSFIDRPYGYTF
TGTGCCAGCAGTTTTATTGACAGGCCCTATGGCTACACCTTC
>TRBV4-2|TRBD2|TRBJ2-7|NA
CASSQGLDAYEQYF
TGTGCCAGCAGCCAGGGACTAGACGCTTACGAGCAGTACTTC
>TRBV20-1|TRBD2|TRBJ2-7|few
CSALSPGTSENEQYF
TGCAGTGCGCTTTCTCCCGGGACTAGCGAGAACGAGCAGTACTTC
>TRBV10-3|NA|TRBJ2-7|few
CAISALDEQYF
TGTGCCATCAGTGCCCTAGACGAGCAGTACTTC
>TRBV28|NA|TRBJ1-2|NA
CASLGGGYGYTF
TGTGCCAGCCTCGGGGGCGGCTATGGCTACACCTTC
>TRBV6-1|TRBD1|TRBJ1-5|NA
CASGPGQRLAQHF
TGTGCCAGCGGCCCGGGACAGCGTCTGGCCCAGCATTTT
>TRBV6-1|NA|TRBJ1-3|few
CASSRGGAGNTIYF
TGTGCCAGCAGCCGGGGGGGTGCTGGAAACACCATATATTTT
>TRBV11-2|NA|TRBJ2-3|few
CASSPQRDTQYF
TGTGCCAGCAGCCCTCAGAGAGATACGCAGTATTTT
>TRBV19|TRBD1|TRBJ1-1|NA
CASSGTGDTEAFF
TGTGCCAGTAGTGGGACAGGGGACACTGAAGCTTTCTTT
>TRBV5-1|NA|TRBJ2-5|NA
CASSLRQVQETQYF
TGCGCCAGCAGCTTACGACAGGTGCAAGAGACCCAGTACTTC
>TRBV12-3/TRBV12-4|TRBD2|TRBJ2-5|few
CASSLELAGGGETQYF
TGTGCCAGCAGTTTAGAACTAGCGGGAGGTGGAGAGACCCAGTACTTC
>TRBV4-2|TRBD1|TRBJ2-7|NA
CASSQDQQGAFEQYF
TGTGCCAGCAGCCAAGATCAACAGGGGGCCTTCGAGCAGTACTTC
>TRBV5-1|TRBD1|TRBJ2-1|NA
CASSWTGNYDEQFF
TGCGCCAGCAGCTGGACAGGCAATTACGATGAGCAGTTCTTC
>TRBV7-2|NA|TRBJ2-3|NA
CASSPRDGTDTQYF
TGTGCCAGCAGCCCCCGGGACGGTACAGATACGCAGTATTTT
>TRBV5-1|TRBD2|TRBJ2-3|many
CASSLEVGRVDTQYF
TGCGCCAGCAGCTTGGAGGTCGGGAGGGTAGATACGCAGTATTTT
>TRBV29-1|NA|TRBJ2-1|few
CSVEESRKNEQFF
TGCAGCGTTGAGGAATCGCGGAAGAATGAGCAGTTCTTC
>TRBV5-1|NA|TRBJ1-4|few
CASSLEVGRLGKLFF
TGCGCCAGCAGCTTGGAGGTTGGTCGCTTGGGAAAACTGTTTTTT
>TRBV20-1|TRBD1|TRBJ1-5|few
CSVGTGVDQPQHF
TGCAGTGTTGGGACAGGGGTTGATCAGCCCCAGCATTTT
>TRBV7-6|NA|TRBJ1-1|NA
CASSPYKGSSNTEAFF
TGTGCCAGCAGCCCGTATAAAGGGAGTTCGAACACTGAAGCTTTCTTT
>TRBV10-3|NA|TRBJ1-2|few
CAIASASGGYTF
TGTGCCATCGCCTCGGCCTCGGGAGGCTACACCTTC
>TRBV5-1|TRBD2|TRBJ2-1|NA
CASSLVGRNYNEQFF
TGCGCCAGCAGCTTGGTCGGGAGGAACTACAATGAGCAGTTCTTC
>TRBV5-1|TRBD1|TRBJ2-6|NA
CASSALQGEGANVLTF
TGCGCCAGCAGCGCCTTACAGGGGGAGGGGGCCAACGTCCTGACTTTC
>TRBV7-9|TRBD2|TRBJ2-1|NA
CASSFSSGIVVEQFF
TGTGCCAGCAGCTTTTCTAGCGGGATAGTCGTTGAGCAGTTCTTC
>TRBV7-3|NA|TRBJ2-3|once
CASSSGRLIPTDTQYF
TGTGCCAGCAGCTCCGGACGACTGATCCCCACAGATACGCAGTATTTT